The subject of this entry is one T cell receptor (beta chain). The antigen is unknown. Peripheral blood, together with lesional scalp punch biopsies, was collected from alopecia areata patients. Sequencing templates came from extracted RNA that was reverse transcribed into cDNA. Using immunoSEQ multiplex PCR, the repertoire was profiled, and TCRdb retains in-frame clones only, with some absent. The top ten clones hold roughly 24% of a sample with 61,000 or so clones, almost 97% of them seen once. These data come from a study of CD8+ T cells in alopecia areata. Findings and limits, study-wide: The study found TCR sharing across patients less clear than in mice, possibly for HLA reasons. More clonal than normal scalp was lesional scalp, particularly alopecia totalis/universalis.

The receptor was derived from a human donor with alopecia areata. The sequenced sample was CD8+ T cells sorted from blood, obtained at week 0.

CDR3 in amino acids: CAISERRGGTDTQYF. DNA of the CDR3: TGTGCCATCAGTGAACGGCGGGGGGGGACAGATACGCAGTATTTT. V usage is TRBV10-3 and J usage is TRBJ2-3; 9 bases agree with TRBD2. The ends lost 3 bases at V and 3 bases at J; junction bases unmatched: 4. The germline V gene has CDR1 ENHRY and CDR2 SYGVKD. The CDR3 runs 15 residues.